This T cell receptor (beta chain) emerged from a study of technical replicates of blood from a few donors. Deletions cut 4 bases from V and 5 bases from J, with 22 bases between. Per the germline V gene, CDR1 is SGDLS and CDR2 is YYNGEE. This CDR3 comprises 16 residues. This table comes from immunoSEQ multiplex PCR, and its TCRdb copy is limited to in-frame clones, with some not included. The sample carries around 100,000 clones, 85% to 95% recorded once. The source is a human donor in good health. Specimen: T cells isolated from PBMCs. The chain recombines TRBV9 with TRBJ2-7; D is possibly TRBD2 (6 bases). CDR3 in amino acids: CASSTRERQGVHEQYF. CDR3 nucleotides: TGTGCCAGCAGCACCCGGGAGAGGCAGGGAGTCCACGAGCAGTACTTC. The variable domain in full, with the rest retrieved from reference TRBV9 and TRBJ2-7, is DSGVTQTPKHLITATGQRVTLRCSPRSGDLSVYWYQQSLDQGLQFLIQYYNGEERAKGNILERFSAQQFPDLHSELNLSSLELGDSALYFCASSTRERQGVHEQYFGPGTRLTVT.